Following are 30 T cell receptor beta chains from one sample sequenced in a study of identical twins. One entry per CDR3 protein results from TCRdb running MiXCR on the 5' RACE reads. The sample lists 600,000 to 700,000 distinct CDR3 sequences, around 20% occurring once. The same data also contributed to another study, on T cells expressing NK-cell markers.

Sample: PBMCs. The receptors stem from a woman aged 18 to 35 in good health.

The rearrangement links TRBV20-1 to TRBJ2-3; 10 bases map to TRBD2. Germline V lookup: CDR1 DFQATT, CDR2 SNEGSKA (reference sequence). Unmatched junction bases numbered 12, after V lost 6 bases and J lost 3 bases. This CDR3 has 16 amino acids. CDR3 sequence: CSAGGAGLAVTDTQYF. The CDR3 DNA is TGCAGTGCCGGTGGGGCAGGACTAGCGGTGACAGATACGCAGTATTTT.

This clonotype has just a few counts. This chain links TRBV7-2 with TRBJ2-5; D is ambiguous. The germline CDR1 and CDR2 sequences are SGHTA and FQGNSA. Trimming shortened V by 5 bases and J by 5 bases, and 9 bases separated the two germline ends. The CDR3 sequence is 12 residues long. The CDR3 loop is CASSAQRETQYF. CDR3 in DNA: TGTGCCAGCAGCGCCCAGCGTGAGACCCAGTACTTC.

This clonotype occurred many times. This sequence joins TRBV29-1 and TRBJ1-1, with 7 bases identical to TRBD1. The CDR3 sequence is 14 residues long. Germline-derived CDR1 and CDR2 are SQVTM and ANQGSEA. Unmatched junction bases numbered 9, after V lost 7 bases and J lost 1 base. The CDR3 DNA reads TGCAGCGCCCGTCAGACAGGGAGGAACACTGAAGCTTTCTTT. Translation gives CSARQTGRNTEAFF.

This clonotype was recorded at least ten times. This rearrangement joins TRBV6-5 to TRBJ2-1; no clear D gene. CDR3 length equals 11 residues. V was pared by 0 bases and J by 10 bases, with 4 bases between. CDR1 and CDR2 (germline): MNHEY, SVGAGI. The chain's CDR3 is CASSYSGEQFF. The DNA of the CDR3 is TGTGCCAGCAGTTACTCGGGGGAGCAGTTCTTC.

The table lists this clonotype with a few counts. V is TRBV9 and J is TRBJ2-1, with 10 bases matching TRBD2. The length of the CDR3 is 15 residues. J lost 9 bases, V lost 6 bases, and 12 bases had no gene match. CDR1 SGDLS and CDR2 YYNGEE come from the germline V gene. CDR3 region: CASKTGTSARGEQFF. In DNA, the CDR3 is TGTGCCAGCAAGACAGGGACTAGCGCGCGGGGTGAGCAGTTCTTC.

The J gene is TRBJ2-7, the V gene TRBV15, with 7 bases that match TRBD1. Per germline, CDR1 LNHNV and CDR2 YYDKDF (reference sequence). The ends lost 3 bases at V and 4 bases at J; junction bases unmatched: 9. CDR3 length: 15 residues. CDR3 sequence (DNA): TGTGCCACCAGCAGCCCGAACAGGGGAACTTACGAGCAGTACTTC. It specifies CATSSPNRGTYEQYF.

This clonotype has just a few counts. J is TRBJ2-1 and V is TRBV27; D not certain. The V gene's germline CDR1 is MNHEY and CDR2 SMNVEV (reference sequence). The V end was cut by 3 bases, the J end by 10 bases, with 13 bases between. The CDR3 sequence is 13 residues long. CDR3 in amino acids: CASSFSPVGEQFF. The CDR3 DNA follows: TGTGCCAGCAGTTTTAGCCCTGTTGGGGAGCAGTTCTTC.

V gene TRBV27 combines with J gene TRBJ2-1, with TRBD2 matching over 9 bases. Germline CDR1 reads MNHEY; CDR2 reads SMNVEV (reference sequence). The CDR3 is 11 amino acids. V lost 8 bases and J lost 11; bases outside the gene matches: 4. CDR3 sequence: CASWTSVQQFF. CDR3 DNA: TGTGCCAGCTGGACTAGCGTTCAGCAGTTCTTC.

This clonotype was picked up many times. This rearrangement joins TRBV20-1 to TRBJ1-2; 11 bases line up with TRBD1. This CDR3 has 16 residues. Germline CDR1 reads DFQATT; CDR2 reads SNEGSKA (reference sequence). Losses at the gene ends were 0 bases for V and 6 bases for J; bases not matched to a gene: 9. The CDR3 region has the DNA TGCAGTGCTAGAGATCCTAGGACAGGGGGCCTGGATGGCTACACCTTC. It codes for CSARDPRTGGLDGYTF.

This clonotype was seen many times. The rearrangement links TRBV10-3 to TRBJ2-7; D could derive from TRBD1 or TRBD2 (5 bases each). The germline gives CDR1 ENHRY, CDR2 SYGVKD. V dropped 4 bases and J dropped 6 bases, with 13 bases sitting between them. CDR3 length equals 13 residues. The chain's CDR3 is CAISGGSPPEQYF. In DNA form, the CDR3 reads TGTGCCATCAGTGGGGGGTCGCCTCCCGAGCAGTACTTC.

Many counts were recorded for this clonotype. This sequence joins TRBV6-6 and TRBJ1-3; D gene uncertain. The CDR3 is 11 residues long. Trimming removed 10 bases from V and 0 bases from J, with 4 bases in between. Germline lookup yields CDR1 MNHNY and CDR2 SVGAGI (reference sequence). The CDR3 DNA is TGTGCCATCTCCTCTGGAAACACCATATATTTT. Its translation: CAISSGNTIYF.

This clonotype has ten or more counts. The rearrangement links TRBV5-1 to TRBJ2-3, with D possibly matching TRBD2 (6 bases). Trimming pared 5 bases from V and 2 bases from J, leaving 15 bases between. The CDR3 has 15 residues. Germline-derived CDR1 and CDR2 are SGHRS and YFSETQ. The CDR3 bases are TGCGCCAGCAGTCCTAACCGGGGGACCACAGATACGCAGTATTTT. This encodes CASSPNRGTTDTQYF.

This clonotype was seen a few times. CDR3 DNA: TGCAGTGCTACATCACCCGACAGCTACGAGCAGTACTTC. Amino acid sequence: CSATSPDSYEQYF. This rearrangement joins TRBV20-1 to TRBJ2-7; D possibly corresponds to TRBD1 (5 bases). The germline V gene has CDR1 DFQATT and CDR2 SNEGSKA (reference sequence). This CDR3 is 13 amino acids long. V was shortened by 4 bases and J by 3 bases, with 13 bases between the two germline ends.

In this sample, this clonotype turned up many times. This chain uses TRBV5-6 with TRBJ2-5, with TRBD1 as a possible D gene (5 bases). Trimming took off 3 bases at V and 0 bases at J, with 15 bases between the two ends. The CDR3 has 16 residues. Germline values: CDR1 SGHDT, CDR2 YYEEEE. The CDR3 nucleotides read TGTGCCAGCAGCTGGGAAAGGGGATGGTACCAAGAGACCCAGTACTTC. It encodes CASSWERGWYQETQYF.

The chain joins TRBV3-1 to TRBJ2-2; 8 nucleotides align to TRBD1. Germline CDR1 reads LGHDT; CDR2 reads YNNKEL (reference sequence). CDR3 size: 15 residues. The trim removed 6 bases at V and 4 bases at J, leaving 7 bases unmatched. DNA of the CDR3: TGTGCCAGCAGGCCTTGGACAGGGATCACCGGGGAGCTGTTTTTT. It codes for CASRPWTGITGELFF.

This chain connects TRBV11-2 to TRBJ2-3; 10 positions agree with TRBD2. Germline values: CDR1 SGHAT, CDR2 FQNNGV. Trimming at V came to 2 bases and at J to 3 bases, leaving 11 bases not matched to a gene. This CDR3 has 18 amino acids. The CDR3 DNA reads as TGTGCCAGCAGCTTATATGAAGCGGGGGGGCGTTTAACAGATACGCAGTATTTT. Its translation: CASSLYEAGGRLTDTQYF.

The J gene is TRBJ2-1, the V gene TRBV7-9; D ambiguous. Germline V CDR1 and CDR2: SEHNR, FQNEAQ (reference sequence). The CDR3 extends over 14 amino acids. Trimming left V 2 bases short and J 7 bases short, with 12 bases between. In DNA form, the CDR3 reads TGTGCCAGCAGCTTAAAGACTCTTGGGAATGAGCAGTTCTTC. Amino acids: CASSLKTLGNEQFF.

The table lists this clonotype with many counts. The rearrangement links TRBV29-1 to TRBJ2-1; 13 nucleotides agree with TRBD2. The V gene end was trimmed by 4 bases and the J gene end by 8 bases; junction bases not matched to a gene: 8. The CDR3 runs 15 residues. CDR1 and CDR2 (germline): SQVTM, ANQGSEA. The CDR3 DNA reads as TGCAGCGTTGCGACTAGCGGGGGGCCCTTTGATGAGCAGTTCTTC. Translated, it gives CSVATSGGPFDEQFF.

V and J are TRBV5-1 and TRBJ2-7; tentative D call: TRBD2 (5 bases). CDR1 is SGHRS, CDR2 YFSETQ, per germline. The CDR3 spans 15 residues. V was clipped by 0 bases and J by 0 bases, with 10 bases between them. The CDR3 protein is CASSLGSGTSYEQYF. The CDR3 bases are TGCGCCAGCAGCTTGGGATCGGGAACCTCCTACGAGCAGTACTTC.

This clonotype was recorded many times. CDR3 loop: CSANQQGRYDTEAFF. CDR3 sequence (DNA): TGCAGTGCGAATCAACAGGGGCGGTACGACACTGAAGCTTTCTTT. This sequence joins TRBV20-1 and TRBJ1-1; 7 bases match TRBD1. The J segment lost 3 bases and the V segment lost 6 bases, leaving 13 bases of the junction unmatched. The CDR3 consists of 15 residues. In germline, CDR1 is DFQATT, CDR2 SNEGSKA (reference sequence).

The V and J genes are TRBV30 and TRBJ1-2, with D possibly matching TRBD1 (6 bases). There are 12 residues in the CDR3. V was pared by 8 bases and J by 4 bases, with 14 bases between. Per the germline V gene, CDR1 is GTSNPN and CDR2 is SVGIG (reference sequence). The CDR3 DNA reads TGTGCCCGGGGCCGGGACACCTATGGCTACACCTTC. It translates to CARGRDTYGYTF. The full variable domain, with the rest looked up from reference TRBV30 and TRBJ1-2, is SQTIHQWPATLVQPVGSPLSLECTVEGTSNPNLYWYRQAAGRGLQLLFYSVGIGQISSEVPQNLSASRPQDRQFILSSKKLLLSDSGFYLCARGRDTYGYTFGSGTRLTVV.

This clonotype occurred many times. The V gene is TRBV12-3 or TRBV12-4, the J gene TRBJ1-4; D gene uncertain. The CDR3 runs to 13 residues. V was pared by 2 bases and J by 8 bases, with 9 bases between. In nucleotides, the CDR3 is TGTGCCAGCAGTTTAATGGCTGGGGAAAAACTGTTTTTT. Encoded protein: CASSLMAGEKLFF.

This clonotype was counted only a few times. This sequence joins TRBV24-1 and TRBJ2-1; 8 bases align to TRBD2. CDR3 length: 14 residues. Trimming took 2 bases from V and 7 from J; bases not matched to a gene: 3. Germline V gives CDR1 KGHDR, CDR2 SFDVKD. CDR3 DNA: TGTGCCACCAGTGATTCCGGGACTAGTAATGAGCAGTTCTTC. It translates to CATSDSGTSNEQFF.

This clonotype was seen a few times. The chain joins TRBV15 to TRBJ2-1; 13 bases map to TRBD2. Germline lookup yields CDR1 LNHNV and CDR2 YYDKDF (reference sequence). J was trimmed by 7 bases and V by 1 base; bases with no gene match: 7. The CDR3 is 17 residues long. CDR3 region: CATSRVVRTSGRNEQFF. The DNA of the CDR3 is TGTGCCACCAGCAGAGTTGTACGGACTAGCGGGAGAAATGAGCAGTTCTTC.

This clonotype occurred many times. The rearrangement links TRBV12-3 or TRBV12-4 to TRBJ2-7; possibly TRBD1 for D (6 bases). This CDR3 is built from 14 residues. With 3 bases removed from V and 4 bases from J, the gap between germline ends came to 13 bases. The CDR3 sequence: CASSFTQGPYEQYF. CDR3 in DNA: TGTGCCAGCAGTTTTACCCAGGGGCCGTACGAGCAGTACTTC.

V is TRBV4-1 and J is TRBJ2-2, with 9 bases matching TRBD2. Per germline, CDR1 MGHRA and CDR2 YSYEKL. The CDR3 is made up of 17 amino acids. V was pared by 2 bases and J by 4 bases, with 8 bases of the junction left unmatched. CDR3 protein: CASSQSSGGDITGELFF. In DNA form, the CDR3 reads TGCGCCAGCAGCCAAAGTAGCGGGGGAGATATCACCGGGGAGCTGTTTTTT.

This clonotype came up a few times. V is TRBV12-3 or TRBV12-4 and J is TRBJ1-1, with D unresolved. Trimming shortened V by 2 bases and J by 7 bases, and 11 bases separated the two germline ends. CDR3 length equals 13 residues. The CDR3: CASSLFGGGEAFF. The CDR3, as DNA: TGTGCCAGCAGTTTATTCGGAGGAGGTGAAGCTTTCTTT.

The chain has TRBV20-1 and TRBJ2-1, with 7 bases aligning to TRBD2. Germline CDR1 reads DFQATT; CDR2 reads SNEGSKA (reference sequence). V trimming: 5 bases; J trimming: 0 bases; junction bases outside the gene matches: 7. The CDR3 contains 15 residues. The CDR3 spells CSACRWGGSYNEQFF. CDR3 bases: TGCAGTGCTTGTAGGTGGGGGGGCTCCTACAATGAGCAGTTCTTC.

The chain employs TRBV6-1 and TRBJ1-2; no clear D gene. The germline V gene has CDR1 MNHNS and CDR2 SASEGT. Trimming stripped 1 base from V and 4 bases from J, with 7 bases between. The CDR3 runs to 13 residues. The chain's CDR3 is CASSEVKFYGYTF. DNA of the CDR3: TGTGCCAGCAGTGAAGTAAAGTTCTATGGCTACACCTTC.

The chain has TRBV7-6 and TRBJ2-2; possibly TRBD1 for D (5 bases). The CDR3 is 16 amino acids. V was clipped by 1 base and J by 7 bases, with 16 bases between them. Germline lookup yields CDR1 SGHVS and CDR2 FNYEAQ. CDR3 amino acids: CASSLVAGPQHGELFF. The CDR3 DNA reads TGTGCCAGCAGCTTAGTGGCAGGGCCCCAGCACGGGGAGCTGTTTTTT.